This TCR beta chain originates from a study of OX40 agonist ivuxolimab in advanced cancers. Study details: Males comprised roughly four fifths of the group, whose mean age was about 62 years (range 23 to 79). Therapy given before enrollment (anti-PD-1, anti-PD-L1 or anti-CTLA-4) was allowed, and 30% to 50% had some.

This clone has a single count. The CDR3 is 13 amino acids. CDR1 and CDR2 (germline): SGHRS, YFSETQ. V was trimmed by 4 bases and J by 0 bases, leaving 6 bases between them. The protocol was immunoSEQ multiplex PCR, while the TCRdb copy is restricted to in-frame clones and leaves out a portion. The repertoire holds 30,000 or so clones, 75% to 85% seen once, with roughly 15% in the top ten. The rearrangement links TRBV5-1 to TRBJ2-3; no clear D. Material: CD4+ or CD8+ T cells sorted from blood, obtained in a trial of the OX40 agonist ivuxolimab. The source is an adult with an advanced solid tumor such as melanoma, head and neck, liver or kidney cancer. The CDR3 reads CASSLFSTDTQYF. The CDR3 nucleotides read TGCGCCAGCAGCCTCTTTAGCACAGATACGCAGTATTTT.